Following are 8 T cell receptor beta chains from one sample sequenced in a study of blood T cells in healthy people across ages. A second roughly 6 to 11 cycle PCR used barcoded and J-beta primers. One entry per CDR3 protein, called by TCRdb with MiXCR from the 5' RACE reads. This table holds around 1,000,000 distinct CDR3 sequences, around two fifths found once. The specimen sequenced was blood. Receptor source: a man younger than 30 in good health.

The sample holds a few counts of this clonotype. This sequence joins TRBV9 and TRBJ1-1; tentatively, D is TRBD1 (6 bases). With 7 bases removed from V and 2 bases from J, the gap between germline ends came to 12 bases. CDR1 SGDLS and CDR2 YYNGEE come from the germline V gene. This CDR3 comprises 13 residues. CDR3 protein: CASAGDINTEAFF. In DNA form, the CDR3 reads TGTGCCAGCGCGGGGGACATTAACACTGAAGCTTTCTTT.

This clonotype was detected only a few times. The V call is TRBV12-3 or TRBV12-4, the J call TRBJ1-6, with a possible D match to TRBD1 (5 bases). The V and J ends lost 6 bases and 8 bases respectively, with 14 bases between them. This CDR3 has 14 residues. The CDR3 protein is CASRRQGGDSPLHF. The CDR3 DNA reads TGTGCCAGCAGACGCCAGGGAGGAGATTCACCCCTCCACTTT.

Regarding this clonotype: A much more abundant neighbour one base away suggests this may be a read error. The rearrangement links TRBV5-1 to TRBJ1-2, with unresolved D. The CDR3 totals 14 residues. CDR1 is SGHRS, CDR2 YFSETQ, per germline. CDR3 sequence (DNA): TGCACCAGCAGCTTGGGAGAGGGTAACTATGGCTACACCTTC. Protein: CTSSLGEGNYGYTF. Full variable domain (missing parts from reference TRBV5-1 and TRBJ1-2): KAGVTQTPRYLIKTRGQQVTLSCSPISGHRSVSWYQQTPGQGLQFLFEYFSETQRNKGNFPGRFSGRQFSNSRSEMNVSTLELGDSALYLCTSSLGEGNYGYTFGSGTRLTVV.

This rearrangement joins TRBV11-2 to TRBJ2-1, with 12 bases lining up with TRBD2. The CDR3 runs 17 residues. The trim removed 4 bases at V and 4 bases at J, leaving 8 bases unmatched. CDR1 and CDR2 (germline): SGHAT, FQNNGV. CDR3 nucleotide sequence: TGTGCCAGCAGCTCGAGGACTAGCGGGGTAAGGTACAATGAGCAGTTCTTC. This codes for CASSSRTSGVRYNEQFF.

At least ten counts were recorded for this clonotype. At one end, the junction sequence differs from germline, possibly due to a read error. The J gene is TRBJ2-7, the V gene TRBV4-1; TRBD1 might be the D (6 bases). CDR1 and CDR2 from the germline V gene are MGHRA and YSYEKL. CDR3 size: 12 residues. CDR3 residues: CASSPQGNEQYF. Here the CDR3 DNA reads TGTGCCAGCAGTCCACAGGGTAACGAGCAGTACTTC.

The rearrangement joins TRBV6-8 to TRBJ1-1; TRBD1 might be the D (5 bases). V was cut by 2 bases and J by 4 bases, with 23 bases left in between. Germline CDR1 MNHGY, CDR2 SAAAGT. The CDR3 covers 18 residues. In DNA, the CDR3 is TGTGCCAGCAGTTACCCATGGGGCAAAGGCGCCAGTGGCACTGAAGCTTTCTTT. This gives the protein CASSYPWGKGASGTEAFF.

On this clonotype: One end of the junction varies from germline; a read error may be responsible. The rearrangement links TRBV12-3 or TRBV12-4 to TRBJ2-3, with 8 positions matching TRBD2. This CDR3 is built from 14 residues. In nucleotides, the CDR3 is TGTGCCAGCAGTTCCCGGACTAGCACAGATATGCAGTATTTT. This gives the protein CASSSRTSTDMQYF.

As to this clonotype: This clone may be a read error of a much larger clone one base away. The chain combines TRBV28 with TRBJ2-5, with D hard to call. The CDR3 totals 12 residues. CDR1 is MDHEN, CDR2 SYDVKM, per germline. Trimming took off 6 bases at V and 0 bases at J, with 5 bases between the two ends. CDR3 sequence: CASRQYQETQYF. The DNA for the CDR3 is TGTGCCAGCAGACAGTACCAAGAGACCCAGTACTTC. Full variable domain (missing parts from reference TRBV28 and TRBJ2-5): DVKVTQSSRYLVKRTGEKVFLECVQDMDHENMFWYRQDPGLGLRLIYFSYDVKMKEKGDIPEGYSVSREKKERFSLILESASTNQTSMYLCASRQYQETQYFGPGTRLLVL.